This entry describes one TCR beta chain. This record belongs to a study of early T cells in non-severe SARS-CoV-2 infection. The CDR3 length is 13 residues. The germline gives CDR1 MNHNS, CDR2 SASEGT. The V end lost 2 bases, the J end lost 7 bases, and 6 bases lay between the germline ends. Researchers tagged individual cDNA molecules with unique molecular identifiers. One entry per CDR3 protein, called by TCRdb with MiXCR from the 5' RACE reads. This sample carries about 83,000 distinct CDR3 sequences, around 15% of them seen once, and the ten largest clones take about 1.5%. This receptor was identified in an adult who was a healthcare worker with PCR-confirmed SARS-CoV-2 infection or an uninfected control (not recorded which). V gene TRBV6-1 combines with J gene TRBJ1-6; no reliable D call. Sample: whole blood. CDR3 residues: CASSERPNSPLHF. In nucleotides, the CDR3 is TGTGCCAGCAGTGAAAGGCCCAATTCACCCCTCCACTTT.